Listed here are 17 T cell receptor beta chains from one sample, sequenced in a study of T cells after yellow fever vaccination. TCRdb redid the calling of the 5' RACE reads with MiXCR, one entry per CDR3 protein. The table records 200,000 to 300,000 distinct CDR3 sequences, 10% to 15% of them present only once. Sequenced here: CD4+ T cells sorted from PBMCs, sampled 45 days after the yellow fever booster vaccination. The receptor set was obtained from a man aged 30-40 years who received the YFV17D yellow fever vaccine.

This clonotype was seen only a few times. The CDR3 loop is CASSAGLDPYNEQFF. CDR3 nucleotides: TGTGCCAGCAGCGCGGGACTAGATCCCTACAATGAGCAGTTCTTC. V usage is TRBV12-3 or TRBV12-4 and J usage is TRBJ2-1, with 8 bases matching TRBD2. Unmatched junction bases numbered 6, after V lost 6 bases and J lost 2 bases. The CDR3 spans 15 residues.

The chain couples TRBV6-2 or TRBV6-3 to TRBJ1-2, with D unclear. Looked up from germline, CDR1 is MNHEY and CDR2 is SVGEGT. This CDR3 has 14 residues. Trimming pared 7 bases from V and 5 bases from J, leaving 17 bases between. The CDR3 coding sequence is TGTGCCAGCACCTCCTCGGGTACTCCTTATGGCTACACCTTC. As protein: CASTSSGTPYGYTF.

The V gene is TRBV15, the J gene TRBJ2-3; 7 nucleotides match TRBD2. Germline V gene lookup returns CDR1 LNHNV and CDR2 YYDKDF (reference sequence). V lost 1 base to trimming and J lost 4 bases; unmatched junction nucleotides: 5. This CDR3 contains 15 residues. CDR3 coding DNA: TGTGCCACCAGCAGAGTTGCGGGAGAGGCAGATACGCAGTATTTT. Its translation: CATSRVAGEADTQYF.

This clonotype came up a few times. The rearrangement uses TRBV20-1 and TRBJ2-7; D uncertain. The CDR3 is 14 amino acids. CDR1 is DFQATT and CDR2 is SNEGSKA in the germline V gene (reference sequence). The V and J ends lost 0 bases and 6 bases respectively, with 15 bases between them. The CDR3 here is CSAREGRLSREQYF. In nucleotides, the CDR3 is TGCAGTGCTAGAGAGGGCCGGCTAAGTCGCGAGCAGTACTTC.

This clonotype was counted a few times. The chain is built from TRBV5-1 and TRBJ2-3, with 12 nucleotides matching TRBD2. V lost 5 bases to trimming and J lost 3 bases; unmatched junction nucleotides: 7. There are 16 residues in the CDR3. Germline values: CDR1 SGHRS, CDR2 YFSETQ. The CDR3 spells CASRTTSGRGTDTQYF. In DNA, the CDR3 is TGCGCCAGCAGGACGACTAGCGGGAGAGGGACAGATACGCAGTATTTT.

The rearrangement joins TRBV25-1 to TRBJ2-5; TRBD2 aligns across 11 bases. Germline V gene lookup returns CDR1 MGHDK and CDR2 SYGVNS. The CDR3 runs to 14 residues. After removal of 8 bases from V and 4 bases from J, the junction contained 6 bases not matched to a gene. CDR3: CASGGLAGGETQYF. Written as DNA, the CDR3 is TGTGCCAGCGGGGGCCTAGCGGGAGGAGAGACCCAGTACTTC.

The chain combines TRBV27 with TRBJ2-7, with a tentative D call TRBD1 (5 bases). In germline, CDR1 is MNHEY, CDR2 SMNVEV (reference sequence). The ends were cut back, 6 bases at V and 2 bases at J, with 20 bases in the middle. The CDR3 extends over 16 amino acids. DNA for the CDR3: TGTGCCAGCAGATTCTCGCAGGGCGATCTTACCTACGAGCAGTACTTC. Translation gives CASRFSQGDLTYEQYF.

The J gene is TRBJ1-1, the V gene TRBV20-1; possible D gene TRBD1, 6 bases. The V gene's germline CDR1 is DFQATT and CDR2 SNEGSKA (reference sequence). The ends were cut back, 4 bases at V and 1 base at J, with 10 bases in the middle. The length of the CDR3 is 13 residues. The CDR3 reads CSAKGGGNTEAFF. In DNA, the CDR3 is TGCAGTGCTAAGGGGGGAGGGAACACTGAAGCTTTCTTT.

The chain combines TRBV6-1 with TRBJ2-3; D gene ambiguous. The CDR3 length is 14 residues. Deletions cut 2 bases from V and 0 bases from J, with 6 bases between. Germline CDR1 MNHNS, CDR2 SASEGT. CDR3 coding DNA: TGTGCCAGCAGTGAACTAGGGAGCACAGATACGCAGTATTTT. Its protein is CASSELGSTDTQYF.

This chain links TRBV7-2 with TRBJ2-2; D is tentatively TRBD1 or TRBD2 (6 bases each). CDR3 size: 14 residues. Germline V CDR1 and CDR2: SGHTA, FQGNSA. The V gene lost 1 base and the J gene lost 9 bases, with 12 bases spanning the gap. DNA for the CDR3: TGTGCCAGCAGCTTAGGGGGGGCGAGGTGGGAGCTGTTTTTT. Protein product: CASSLGGARWELFF.

The chain is built from TRBV10-3 and TRBJ2-7; TRBD2 agrees at 11 bases. The CDR3 extends over 14 amino acids. V was pared by 6 bases and J by 3 bases, with 4 bases of the junction left unmatched. Germline V gene lookup returns CDR1 ENHRY and CDR2 SYGVKD. This CDR3 is CAISRGLAVYEQYF. As DNA, the CDR3 is TGTGCCATCAGCCGGGGACTAGCGGTCTACGAGCAGTACTTC.

The chain uses TRBV5-1 and TRBJ2-1; tentatively, D is TRBD2 (5 bases). Trimming removed 0 bases at V and 3 bases at J, with 10 bases between. Germline assignment: CDR1 SGHRS and CDR2 YFSETQ. The CDR3 runs 15 residues. The CDR3 sequence is CASSLASGIYNEQFF. The CDR3 coding sequence is TGCGCCAGCAGCTTGGCCAGCGGTATCTACAATGAGCAGTTCTTC.

This clonotype has a handful of counts. The chain carries TRBV7-2 and TRBJ2-2; D is unresolved. From germline, CDR1 is SGHTA and CDR2 FQGNSA. Deletions cut 7 bases from V and 6 bases from J, with 18 bases between. The CDR3 has 15 residues. The CDR3 bases are TGTGCCAGCACTCTTGCGCCTCAAACCGCCGGGGAGCTGTTTTTT. Translation gives CASTLAPQTAGELFF. The entire variable domain, with the rest obtained from reference TRBV7-2 and TRBJ2-2, is as follows: GAGVSQSPSNKVTEKGKDVELRCDPISGHTALYWYRQSLGQGLEFLIYFQGNSAPDKSGLPSDRFSAERTGGSVSTLTIQRTQQEDSAVYLCASTLAPQTAGELFFGEGSRLTVL.

This clonotype was observed a few times. The chain couples TRBV4-3 to TRBJ2-3; D may be TRBD2 (6 bases). CDR1 LGHNA and CDR2 YSLEER come from the germline V gene. The CDR3 has 18 amino acids. The ends were cut back, 2 bases at V and 0 bases at J, with 18 bases in the middle. In DNA, the CDR3 is TGCGCCAGCAGCCAAAACCGGGAGTTACCTAGCAGCACAGATACGCAGTATTTT. Protein product: CASSQNRELPSSTDTQYF.

This clonotype was counted between two and nine times. The V and J genes are TRBV5-1 and TRBJ2-7; TRBD1 might be the D (5 bases). Germline CDR1 is SGHRS and CDR2 is YFSETQ. The CDR3 extends over 14 amino acids. Trimming removed 4 bases from V and 6 bases from J, with 17 bases in between. The CDR3 DNA reads TGCGCCAGCAGCCTATCCCCAGGGTTCACCGAGCAGTACTTC. It translates to CASSLSPGFTEQYF. The full variable domain, with the rest looked up from reference TRBV5-1 and TRBJ2-7, is KAGVTQTPRYLIKTRGQQVTLSCSPISGHRSVSWYQQTPGQGLQFLFEYFSETQRNKGNFPGRFSGRQFSNSRSEMNVSTLELGDSALYLCASSLSPGFTEQYFGPGTRLTVT.

The chain has TRBV7-2 and TRBJ2-5, with D tentatively TRBD2 (6 bases). CDR1 and CDR2 (germline): SGHTA, FQGNSA. The V end was cut by 3 bases, the J end by 5 bases, with 19 bases between. The CDR3 totals 16 residues. DNA for the CDR3: TGTGCCAGCAGCTTGGGACTGGACCGACTTTTTGAGACCCAGTACTTC. The encoded protein is CASSLGLDRLFETQYF.

Comments on this clonotype: A much larger clone lies a single base off, so this may be a read error. The chain joins TRBV12-3 or TRBV12-4 to TRBJ2-4; D is possibly TRBD2 (5 bases). Trimming stripped 3 bases from V and 0 bases from J, with 12 bases between. The length of the CDR3 is 16 residues. The CDR3 spells CASSFQPGLAKNIQYF. DNA of the CDR3: TGTGCCAGCAGTTTCCAACCGGGGTTAGCCAAAAACATTCAGTACTTC.